The 14 T cell receptor beta chains listed next were all sequenced from one sample in a study of cytomegalovirus exposure and HLA in healthy donors. Primers included in the PCR were 60 Vbeta and 13 Jbeta primers. Measured with immunoSEQ multiplex PCR; TCRdb has only the in-frame clones, and not every one. The sample includes 150,000 to 200,000 clones, over 60% seen only once; the top ten take about 14%. Material: PBMCs. Receptors were obtained from a man aged 50-60 years in good health and CMV-seropositive.

The genes are TRBV10-1 and TRBJ1-5; the D gene is possibly TRBD1 (6 bases). CDR1 and CDR2 from the germline V gene are WNHNN and SYGVQD (reference sequence). Trimming stripped 1 base from V and 2 bases from J, with 21 bases between. The CDR3 is 19 amino acids. The CDR3 DNA reads TGCGCCAGCAGTGAGTGGGGGGAGGGGGTGCTACGACGCAATCAGCCCCAGCATTTT. Encoded protein: CASSEWGEGVLRRNQPQHF.

This clone was found a few times. CDR3 nucleotides: TGTGCCAGCAGTACAAACGGGGGACACACTGAAGCTTTCTTT. Its protein is CASSTNGGHTEAFF. This chain links TRBV6-6 with TRBJ1-1; D might be TRBD1 (5 bases). Trimming cost V 5 bases and J 3 bases, with 13 bases left between them. This CDR3 has 14 amino acids. From germline, CDR1 is MNHNY and CDR2 SVGAGI (reference sequence).

The CDR3: CASSPGRGQTHSYEQYF. The CDR3 DNA sequence: TGTGCCAGCTCACCAGGAAGGGGACAGACCCATTCCTACGAGCAGTACTTC. The chain joins TRBV18 to TRBJ2-7, with TRBD1 matching 7 bases. The germline V gene has CDR1 KGHSH and CDR2 LQKENI. CDR3 length: 17 residues. V trimming: 2 bases; J trimming: 1 base; junction bases outside the gene matches: 11.

The table lists this clone with a count of one. The chain employs TRBV4-1 and TRBJ2-3; 11 positions agree with TRBD1. Germline V gene sequence: CDR1 MGHRA, CDR2 YSYEKL. The CDR3 spans 16 residues. With V trimmed by 4 bases and J by 5 bases, 8 bases remained unmatched. The CDR3 loop reads CASSRRTGGPIDTQYF. CDR3 coding DNA: TGCGCCAGCAGCCGCCGGACAGGGGGCCCTATAGATACGCAGTATTTT.

CDR3 bases: TGTGCCATCAGTGCGACGACAGGGAGCTCCTACAATGAGCAGTTCTTC. This codes for CAISATTGSSYNEQFF. This sequence joins TRBV10-3 and TRBJ2-1; 7 nucleotides align to TRBD1. The V and J ends lost 4 bases and 0 bases, in that order; junction bases with no gene match: 6. CDR1 ENHRY and CDR2 SYGVKD come from the germline V gene. The length of the CDR3 is 16 residues.

The V call is TRBV7-9, the J call TRBJ2-3, with D maybe TRBD1 (6 bases). The germline CDR1 and CDR2 sequences are SEHNR and FQNEAQ (reference sequence). The CDR3 runs to 15 residues. V was shortened by 4 bases and J by 1 base, with 12 bases between the two germline ends. CDR3 DNA: TGTGCCAGCAGCTACAGACAGGCACGCACAGATACGCAGTATTTT. Encoded protein: CASSYRQARTDTQYF.

This clone was seen a single time. The chain carries TRBV2 and TRBJ1-2; 8 bases align to TRBD1. The CDR3 has 13 amino acids. Per germline, CDR1 SNHLY and CDR2 FYNNEI. The V segment lost 2 bases and the J segment 8 bases; nucleotides outside the gene matches: 4. CDR3 coding DNA: TGTGCCAGCAGTGAACAGGGGGCGAGGGGCTACACCTTC. As protein: CASSEQGARGYTF.

The chain uses TRBV7-2 and TRBJ2-7, with 9 bases lining up with TRBD1. Unmatched junction bases numbered 7, after V lost 5 bases and J lost 2 bases. The CDR3 sequence is 15 residues long. Per germline, CDR1 SGHTA and CDR2 FQGNSA. This chain's CDR3 is CASSRGTGNPYEQYF. The CDR3 DNA reads as TGTGCCAGCAGCCGCGGGACAGGGAACCCCTACGAGCAGTACTTC.

This clone was seen a handful of times. The V call is TRBV15, the J call TRBJ1-5, with 7 bases fitting TRBD1. This CDR3 region has 15 residues. Germline V gene lookup returns CDR1 LNHNV and CDR2 YYDKDF (reference sequence). The trim removed 2 bases at V and 5 bases at J, leaving 6 bases unmatched. CDR3 nucleotide sequence: TGTGCCACCAGCAGATCAAAGGGGGCATATCAGCCCCAGCATTTT. Translating gives CATSRSKGAYQPQHF.

The chain has TRBV2 and TRBJ2-6; weak D call: TRBD1 (6 bases). This CDR3 comprises 16 residues. Germline values: CDR1 SNHLY, CDR2 FYNNEI. Trimming removed 8 bases from V and 3 bases from J, with 17 bases in between. The CDR3 nucleotides are TGTGCCAGCTGCGGACAGCGATTTGGTGGGGCCAACGTCCTGACTTTC. Protein sequence: CASCGQRFGGANVLTF.

The table lists this clone with a count of one. The chain recombines TRBV5-1 with TRBJ2-1; TRBD2 matches 8 bases. Germline CDR1 SGHRS, CDR2 YFSETQ. The CDR3 is 14 residues long. Germline trimming cut 0 bases from V and 12 bases from J; bases unmatched to any gene: 8. DNA for the CDR3: TGCGCCAGCAGCTTGGGTAGCGGGGCGGAGGCGCAGTTCTTC. It encodes CASSLGSGAEAQFF.

This sequence joins TRBV2 and TRBJ2-5; 10 positions agree with TRBD2. Germline V CDR1 and CDR2: SNHLY, FYNNEI. This CDR3 region has 16 residues. V lost 0 bases, J lost 5 bases, and 6 bases stayed unmatched. The CDR3 protein is CASSEAERGGRETQYF. CDR3 sequence (DNA): TGTGCCAGCAGTGAAGCGGAGCGGGGGGGCCGGGAGACCCAGTACTTC.

The rearrangement joins TRBV29-1 to TRBJ2-1; possible D gene TRBD1, 6 bases. The CDR3 has 15 amino acids. V lost 7 bases and J 4 bases, leaving 20 bases between the germline ends. From germline, CDR1 is SQVTM and CDR2 ANQGSEA. CDR3 loop: CSAYTDRLLYNEQFF. As DNA, the CDR3 is TGCAGCGCCTACACCGACAGGTTACTTTACAATGAGCAGTTCTTC.

CDR3 sequence reads: CASSERGGSYEQYF. The DNA of the CDR3 is TGTGCCAGCAGCGAACGGGGGGGTTCCTACGAGCAGTACTTC. The chain uses TRBV7-2 and TRBJ2-7, with 8 bases identical to TRBD2. The CDR3 is 14 residues long. V was clipped by 5 bases and J by 1 base; unmatched bases: 4. CDR1 is SGHTA, CDR2 FQGNSA, per germline.